The 24 T cell receptor beta chains reported below all come from one sample, sequenced in a study of regulatory T cells in long-lasting Graves disease. Time point meaning: persistent/refractory GD, antithyroid drugs over 5 years with positive TRAb. The TCR library was prepared using RNA isolated from PBMCs. iRepertoire HTBI primers and Arm-PCR of CDR3 regions built TCR beta libraries. TCRdb re-analysed the multiplex PCR reads in MiXCR, keeping a single row per CDR3 protein. The sample has some 370,000 distinct CDR3 sequences, around 21% seen once. The sample here was peripheral blood mononuclear cells (PBMCs), taken when the disease was refractory, from a patient treated with antithyroid drugs. These receptors came from a female donor with Graves disease.

The V and J genes are TRBV19 and TRBJ1-5; D not resolved. V was pared by 6 bases and J by 0 bases, with 18 bases between. There are 17 residues in the CDR3. Germline-derived CDR1 and CDR2 are LNHDA and SQIVND (reference sequence). Here the CDR3 reads CASRVAGSSHSNQPQHF. Here the CDR3 DNA reads TGTGCCAGTAGGGTGGCAGGTAGTTCTCATAGCAATCAGCCCCAGCATTTT.

This clonotype has ten or more counts. The genes are TRBV2 and TRBJ2-5; no reliable D call. CDR1 and CDR2 (germline): SNHLY, FYNNEI. Deletions cut 10 bases from V and 0 bases from J, with 15 bases between. CDR3 length: 14 residues. The DNA for the CDR3 is TGTGCCATCAGCAGGCCGGCTAACCAAGAGACCCAGTACTTC. Encoded protein: CAISRPANQETQYF.

The chain is built from TRBV12-3 or TRBV12-4 and TRBJ2-2, with D hard to call. Trimming cost V 6 bases and J 6 bases, with 11 bases left between them. The CDR3 spans 13 residues. In DNA, the CDR3 is TGTGCCAGCAGCCCCACTCCCCCCGGGGAGCTGTTTTTT. As protein: CASSPTPPGELFF.

This clonotype was seen only a few times. The CDR3 bases are TGTGCCAGCAGCTTAGGGGGACTAGACAATGAGCAGTTCTTC. Amino acid sequence: CASSLGGLDNEQFF. The rearrangement joins TRBV7-9 to TRBJ2-1; 8 bases fit TRBD2. J gave up 5 bases and V 1 base, and 1 base lay outside the gene matches. The CDR3 runs 14 residues. Germline CDR1 and CDR2: SEHNR and FQNEAQ (reference sequence). The complete variable domain, with remaining parts taken from reference TRBV7-9 and TRBJ2-1, reads DTGVSQNPRHKITKRGQNVTFRCDPISEHNRLYWYRQTLGQGPEFLTYFQNEAQLEKSRLLSDRFSAERPKGSFSTLEIQRTEQGDSAMYLCASSLGGLDNEQFFGPGTRLTVL.

This clonotype occurred a few times. A much larger clone differs from this one at a single base, so this may be a read error. This CDR3 fails to terminate in the conserved phenylalanine or tryptophan, so it likely reflects a read error. The rearrangement joins TRBV11-2 to TRBJ2-7, with D perhaps TRBD1 (6 bases). This CDR3 is 15 amino acids long. CDR1 SGHAT and CDR2 FQNNGV come from the germline V gene. V shed 5 bases and J shed 0 bases, with 14 bases lying between them. This CDR3 is CASSRGQTSSYEQYS. For the CDR3, the DNA is TGTGCCAGCAGCCGCGGACAGACGAGCTCCTACGAGCAGTACTCC.

The rearrangement uses TRBV29-1 and TRBJ2-5; 13 nucleotides align to TRBD2. The CDR3 spans 14 residues. Germline values: CDR1 SQVTM, CDR2 ANQGSEA. The V and J ends lost 6 bases and 5 bases, in that order; junction bases with no gene match: 6. This CDR3 is CSVATSGRGETQYF. DNA of the CDR3: TGCAGCGTCGCCACTAGCGGGAGGGGGGAGACCCAGTACTTC.

This clonotype appeared many times. J is TRBJ2-6 and V is TRBV11-3, with D possibly being TRBD1 or TRBD2 (5 bases each). V gave up 5 bases and J gave up 2 bases, with 13 bases separating them. This CDR3 region has 16 residues. From germline, CDR1 is SGHNT and CDR2 YENEEA. The CDR3: CASSQHTGPGANVLTF. CDR3 coding DNA: TGTGCCAGCAGCCAGCATACGGGGCCTGGGGCCAACGTCCTGACTTTC.

Ten or more counts support this clonotype. V and J are TRBV19 and TRBJ2-5; tentatively, D is TRBD2 (6 bases). Germline V gives CDR1 LNHDA, CDR2 SQIVND (reference sequence). The CDR3 covers 16 residues. V gave up 2 bases and J gave up 0 bases, with 13 bases separating them. The CDR3: CASSIPSRDYQETQYF. CDR3 sequence (DNA): TGTGCCAGTAGTATACCATCTCGGGACTACCAAGAGACCCAGTACTTC.

Concerning this clonotype itself: A much larger clone differs by one base, so this may be a read error. The CDR3 DNA reads TGTGCCAGCAGCCGATCCGGGCCGAGGGGCGAGCGGTACTTC. Its protein is CASSRSGPRGERYF. This chain joins TRBV27 and TRBJ2-7, with D perhaps being TRBD1 or TRBD2 (5 bases each). The CDR3 loop spans 14 amino acids. Per the germline V gene, CDR1 is MNHEY and CDR2 is SMNVEV (reference sequence).

The chain is built from TRBV19 and TRBJ1-2, with TRBD1 matching 8 bases. The CDR3 loop spans 13 amino acids. Germline-derived CDR1 and CDR2 are LNHDA and SQIVND (reference sequence). After removal of 5 bases from V and 4 bases from J, the junction contained 3 bases not matched to a gene. For the CDR3, the DNA is TGTGCCAGTAGTCGGACAGGGTCCTATGGCTACACCTTC. This translates into CASSRTGSYGYTF.

This clonotype has just a few counts. The gene calls are TRBV7-2 and TRBJ1-2; no reliable D call. The CDR3 extends over 16 amino acids. CDR1 and CDR2 (germline): SGHTA, FQGNSA. Trimming shortened V by 2 bases and J by 4 bases, and 17 bases separated the two germline ends. The CDR3 here is CASSLSQSQKSYGYTF. Written as DNA, the CDR3 is TGTGCCAGCAGCTTATCGCAATCACAGAAGAGCTATGGCTACACCTTC.

With respect to this clonotype: A read error is possible here, since a much larger clone lies one base away. The chain joins TRBV7-9 to TRBJ2-5, with a weak D call TRBD1 (6 bases). CDR1 SEHNR and CDR2 FQNEAQ come from the germline V gene (reference sequence). This CDR3 region has 13 residues. The CDR3 sequence is CASRPRGNETRYF. As DNA, the CDR3 is TGTGCCAGCAGACCCAGGGGAAACGAGACCCGGTACTTC.

This clonotype has at least ten counts. The V gene is TRBV11-2, the J gene TRBJ2-2; D possibly corresponds to TRBD2 (5 bases). The CDR3 has 12 residues. The V end was cut by 8 bases, the J end by 6 bases, with 10 bases between. The germline V gene encodes CDR1 SGHAT and CDR2 FQNNGV. The CDR3 here is CASGGGSGELFF. The CDR3 bases are TGTGCCAGCGGAGGTGGTTCCGGGGAGCTGTTTTTT.

This clonotype was counted only a few times. The genes are TRBV6-2 or TRBV6-3 and TRBJ1-1; possibly TRBD1 for D (6 bases). The CDR3 sequence is 14 residues long. The germline V gene has CDR1 MNHEY and CDR2 SVGEGT. V lost 0 bases and J lost 5, with 10 bases in between. The DNA for the CDR3 is TGTGCCAGCAGTTACTCAGCAGGGGTAACTGAAGCTTTCTTT. It translates to CASSYSAGVTEAFF.

Many counts were recorded for this clonotype. V and J are TRBV28 and TRBJ1-1; D possibly corresponds to TRBD1 (6 bases). The germline gives CDR1 MDHEN, CDR2 SYDVKM. The V end was cut by 2 bases, the J end by 0 bases, with 10 bases between. CDR3 length: 15 residues. The CDR3 nucleotides are TGTGCCAGCAGTTTAGGGGGCTTCATGAACACTGAAGCTTTCTTT. Translating gives CASSLGGFMNTEAFF.

CDR3 sequence: CASLRSVGNTGELFF. The DNA for the CDR3 is TGTGCCAGCCTCCGCTCGGTTGGAAACACCGGGGAGCTGTTTTTT. The V call is TRBV7-9, the J call TRBJ2-2; no firm D call. This CDR3 region has 15 residues. V lost 8 bases to trimming and J lost 2 bases, with 15 bases between them. Germline V gives CDR1 SEHNR, CDR2 FQNEAQ (reference sequence).

This clonotype was seen more than once but under ten times. The chain has TRBV7-9 and TRBJ1-2, with 9 bases fitting TRBD1. Germline V gene sequence: CDR1 SEHNR, CDR2 FQNEAQ (reference sequence). The CDR3 has 19 amino acids. The trim removed 4 bases at V and 3 bases at J, leaving 18 bases unmatched. The CDR3 nucleotides are TGTGCCAGCAGCTCCGCAGGGGGGGGACAGGGAGGGATAGACTATGGCTACACCTTC. This encodes CASSSAGGGQGGIDYGYTF.

This clonotype was observed once. The rearrangement uses TRBV6-1 and TRBJ2-1; 7 bases line up with TRBD1. The CDR3 is 15 amino acids. J was trimmed by 5 bases and V by 3 bases; bases with no gene match: 7. CDR1 and CDR2 from the germline V gene are MNHNS and SASEGT. CDR3 sequence reads: CASSEGQTSHNEQFF. The CDR3 region has the DNA TGTGCCAGCAGTGAGGGACAGACCTCTCACAATGAGCAGTTCTTC.

The chain employs TRBV27 and TRBJ2-2, with 11 nucleotides matching TRBD2. The CDR3 is made up of 16 amino acids. Germline V gene data show CDR1 as MNHEY and CDR2 as SMNVEV (reference sequence). J gave up 2 bases and V 6 bases, and 5 bases lay outside the gene matches. The CDR3 coding sequence is TGTGCCAGCAGACGAGGGACTAGCGGAAACACCGGGGAGCTGTTTTTT. Translation gives CASRRGTSGNTGELFF.

This clonotype was seen a few times. The chain couples TRBV28 to TRBJ1-6; 8 bases are a match to TRBD1. Looked up from germline, CDR1 is MDHEN and CDR2 is SYDVKM. The CDR3 totals 15 residues. Trimming cost V 4 bases and J 5 bases; bases outside gene matches: 4. In nucleotides, the CDR3 is TGTGCCAGCAGTTCCAGGACAGGGCATAATTCACCCCTCCACTTT. This translates into CASSSRTGHNSPLHF.

This clonotype was counted only a few times. The chain recombines TRBV19 with TRBJ2-5; D call uncertain. The CDR3 extends over 14 amino acids. V lost 3 bases, J lost 2 bases, and 10 bases lay in between. CDR1 is LNHDA and CDR2 is SQIVND in the germline V gene (reference sequence). CDR3 protein: CASSMGLDQETQYF. Written as DNA, the CDR3 is TGTGCCAGTAGTATGGGTTTGGATCAAGAGACCCAGTACTTC.

This clonotype was seen repeatedly, ten times or more. The chain combines TRBV5-1 with TRBJ1-4; maybe TRBD1 (6 bases). This CDR3 has 15 residues. V lost 4 bases and J 3 bases, leaving 13 bases between the germline ends. Germline assignment: CDR1 SGHRS and CDR2 YFSETQ. The CDR3 spells CASSRGQKPNEKLFF. DNA of the CDR3: TGCGCCAGCAGCCGAGGACAGAAGCCTAATGAAAAACTGTTTTTT.

This clonotype came up a few times. A much larger clone sits a single nucleotide away, making a read error possible. The rearrangement uses TRBV2 and TRBJ2-1; tentatively, D is TRBD2 (6 bases). This CDR3 is built from 13 residues. Germline CDR1 reads SNHLY; CDR2 reads FYNNEI. The CDR3 spells CASSTIADPLQSF. CDR3 DNA: TGTGCCAGCAGTACCATAGCGGACCCACTGCAGTCCTTC. Full variable domain (missing parts from reference TRBV2 and TRBJ2-1): EPEVTQTPSHQVTQMGQEVILRCVPISNHLYFYWYRQILGQKVEFLVSFYNNEISEKSEIFDDQFSVERPDGSNFTLKIRSTKLEDSAMYFCASSTIADPLQSFGPGTRLTVL.

This clonotype has only a few counts. This chain links TRBV24-1 with TRBJ1-5, with D unresolved. The CDR3 loop spans 16 amino acids. Germline CDR1 is KGHDR and CDR2 is SFDVKD. Trimming removed 0 bases from V and 2 bases from J, with 10 bases in between. Here the CDR3 reads CATSDLPHRRNQPQHF. Here the CDR3 DNA reads TGTGCCACCAGTGATTTGCCCCACAGACGCAATCAGCCCCAGCATTTT.